The subject of this entry is one TCR beta chain. Trimming cost V 3 bases and J 0 bases, with 6 bases left between them. Germline assignment: CDR1 GTSNPN and CDR2 SVGIG (reference sequence). CDR3 size: 12 residues. The record originates from a study of cytomegalovirus exposure and HLA in healthy donors. Both 60 Vbeta primers and 13 Jbeta primers went into the PCR. TCRdb keeps only in-frame clones here, not all; method: immunoSEQ multiplex PCR. The sample records about 110,000 clones, 15% being singletons. The V call is TRBV30, the J call TRBJ2-7, with no clear D. This sequence originates from a female donor in good health and CMV-seronegative. Sequencing used PBMCs. The CDR3 region is CAWSPTSYEQYF. CDR3 sequence (DNA): TGTGCCTGGAGCCCTACCTCCTACGAGCAGTACTTC.